The TCR beta chain under discussion was sequenced for a study of CD4 T cells in relation to SARS-CoV-2 and coronaviruses. For the study at large: TCR beta CDR3s were sequenced after approximately 11-day antigen culture of PBMCs. The negative reference was HIV-1 Nef peptide pool or peptide-free culture. Points from the study as a whole: No crossreactivity against non-spike viral proteins was tested here.

J was trimmed by 3 bases and V by 3 bases; bases with no gene match: 10. This CDR3 has 17 residues. Germline CDR1 reads MNHNS; CDR2 reads SASEGT. In this sample, this clone turned up once. The antigen is not known. Profiled with immunoSEQ multiplex PCR; TCRdb holds only in-frame clones, not every one. The table records around 25,000 clones, about 80% of them present only once. The unexposed donors gave CD4+ T cells in about 2010-2019, prior to COVID-19. After about ten days of culture, CD4+ T cells were isolated. Cells permitting, SARS-CoV-2 S/N and four cold-coronavirus spikes were tested on unexposed-donor CD4+ T cells.

The chain uses TRBV6-1 and TRBJ1-1, with 10 bases identical to TRBD1. Specimen: CD4+ T cells from PBMCs, cultured in vitro. The clonotype comes from a human donor in good health. Here the CDR3 reads CASSDVPGQGWDTEAFF. The DNA for the CDR3 is TGTGCCAGCAGTGACGTCCCGGGACAGGGGTGGGACACTGAAGCTTTCTTT.